This TCR beta chain stems from a study of blood T cell repertoires in COVID-19. Study background: Sites across the United States, Italy and Spain contributed samples from acute and convalescent COVID-19. PBMCs, B-cell-depleted T cells, or T cells provided the cDNA or gDNA that made up the material.

In the study's own analysis: Amplification from reference gene primers served as the basis for estimated nucleated cell counts. Sequencing used immunoSEQ multiplex PCR; TCRdb keeps in-frame clones, though not all of them. That table is the source of V, J and clone size, and D and trimming were worked out from the DNA. Of approximately 110,000 clones in the sample, roughly 81% were seen once. Concerning this clone: In the same sample, other DNA sequences code for this CDR3.

This CDR3 is 15 amino acids long. V was clipped by 2 bases and J by 1 base; unmatched bases: 1. CDR1 and CDR2 (germline): SEHNR, FQNEAQ (reference sequence). V is TRBV7-9 and J is TRBJ2-3; TRBD2 matches at 9 bases. This TCR came from a man between 40 and 49 years old with acute or convalescent COVID-19. The specimen sequenced was peripheral blood. This chain's CDR3 is CASSLLAGGTDTQYF. CDR3 bases: TGTGCCAGCAGCTTATTAGCGGGAGGCACAGATACGCAGTATTTT.